This T cell receptor beta chain appears in the sequencing data of a study of response to subunit inactivated influenza vaccine. This clonotype was counted a few times. Germline lookup yields CDR1 DFQATT and CDR2 SNEGSKA (reference sequence). The CDR3 totals 18 residues. V dropped 1 base and J dropped 3; count of bases not matched to a gene: 11. Via MiXCR, TCRdb re-called the RT-PCR reads, giving one row per CDR3 protein. The table shows hundreds of thousands of distinct CDR3 sequences, with approximately 7.7% occurring only once. The TCR sequence derives from a man between 50 and 69 years old who received an inactivated influenza vaccine. The chain couples TRBV20-1 to TRBJ2-7, with 14 bases fitting TRBD2. This specimen consisted of PBMCs from blood, obtained roughly 24 months after vaccination. The CDR3 is CSARAWTSGGQKGYEQYF. CDR3 sequence (DNA): TGCAGTGCTAGAGCTTGGACTAGCGGGGGGCAAAAGGGCTACGAGCAGTACTTC.